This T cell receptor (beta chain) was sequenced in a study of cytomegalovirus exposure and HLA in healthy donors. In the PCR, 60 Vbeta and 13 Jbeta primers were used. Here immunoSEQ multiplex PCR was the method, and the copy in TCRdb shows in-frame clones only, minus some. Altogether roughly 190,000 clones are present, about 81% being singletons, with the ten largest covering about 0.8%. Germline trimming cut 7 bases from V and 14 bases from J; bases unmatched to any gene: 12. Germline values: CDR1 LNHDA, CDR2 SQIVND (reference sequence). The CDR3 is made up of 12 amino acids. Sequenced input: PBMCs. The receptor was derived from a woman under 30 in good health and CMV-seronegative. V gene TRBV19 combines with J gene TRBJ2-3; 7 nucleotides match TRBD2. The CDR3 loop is CASNKMGGDPYF. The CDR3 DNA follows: TGTGCCAGTAACAAGATGGGAGGGGATCCGTATTTT.